Listed here is a single T cell receptor beta chain. No antigen is known for it. This sample is drawn from a study of T cell responses to AZD1222 COVID-19 vaccine. Study-level findings and limits: Regions left unmutated in variants are reportedly the target of nearly half of spike-specific TCRs.

The protocol was immunoSEQ multiplex PCR, while the TCRdb copy is restricted to in-frame clones and leaves out a portion. The sample has 150,000 or so clones, about 89% seen once. The CDR3 has 11 residues. Trimming shortened V by 7 bases and J by 5 bases, and 11 bases separated the two germline ends. Germline CDR1 reads SQVTM; CDR2 reads ANQGSEA. The receptor was derived from an adult in good health. The sample was peripheral blood, taken on day 0 of AZD1222 vaccination. The V gene is TRBV29-1, the J gene TRBJ1-2; D unclear. The CDR3 bases are TGCAGCGGGGCGTCTGGGTATGGCTACACCTTC. It specifies CSGASGYGYTF. The entire variable domain, with the rest obtained from reference TRBV29-1 and TRBJ1-2, is as follows: SAVISQKPSRDICQRGTSLTIQCQVDSQVTMMFWYRQQPGQSLTLIATANQGSEATYESGFVIDKFPISRPNLTFSTLTVSNMSPEDSSIYLCSGASGYGYTFGSGTRLTVV.